Presented here are 10 T cell receptor beta chains from one specimen sequenced in a study of T cell repertoires in cytomegalovirus infection. MiXCR was run by TCRdb on the reads, yielding one entry per CDR3 protein. The sample lists about 310,000 distinct CDR3 sequences; under 20% were seen once. The sequenced sample consisted of PBMCs. The receptor set was obtained from a human donor in good health (CMV status not recorded). Some clones in this sample may be carry-over from other donors' samples.

This clonotype came up many times. The V call is TRBV20-1, the J call TRBJ2-3, with D possibly TRBD1 on 5 matching bases. Germline values: CDR1 DFQATT, CDR2 SNEGSKA (reference sequence). Trimming cost V 1 base and J 1 base, with 6 bases left between them. This CDR3 has 13 amino acids. The CDR3 region has the DNA TGCAGTGCTAGAGTACAGGGCACAGATACGCAGTATTTT. Amino acids: CSARVQGTDTQYF.

This clonotype was counted many times. The V call is TRBV7-2, the J call TRBJ1-6; TRBD1 matches 8 bases. The CDR3 contains 15 residues. The germline V gene has CDR1 SGHTA and CDR2 FQGNSA. The V and J ends lost 7 bases and 5 bases, in that order; junction bases with no gene match: 7. The chain's CDR3 is CASNRGARDNSPLHF. The CDR3 DNA is TGTGCCAGCAACAGGGGGGCGCGGGATAATTCACCCCTCCACTTT.

V and J are TRBV5-1 and TRBJ1-1; no definite D call. The CDR3 totals 14 residues. Between the trimmed V and J ends, which lost 4 bases and 1 base, there was a span of 11 bases. Germline loops: CDR1 SGHRS, CDR2 YFSETQ. CDR3 region: CASSLPVGNTEAFF. The CDR3 nucleotides are TGCGCCAGCAGCCTGCCCGTGGGGAACACTGAAGCTTTCTTT. The whole variable domain, remainder taken from reference TRBV5-1 and TRBJ1-1, is KAGVTQTPRYLIKTRGQQVTLSCSPISGHRSVSWYQQTPGQGLQFLFEYFSETQRNKGNFPGRFSGRQFSNSRSEMNVSTLELGDSALYLCASSLPVGNTEAFFGQGTRLTVV.

This clonotype was picked up many times. V gene TRBV7-2 combines with J gene TRBJ2-5, with unresolved D. The CDR3 has 12 amino acids. Germline loops: CDR1 SGHTA, CDR2 FQGNSA. V lost 5 bases to trimming and J lost 2 bases, with 6 bases between them. The CDR3 region is CASSPYQETQYF. The CDR3, as DNA: TGTGCCAGCAGCCCATATCAAGAGACCCAGTACTTC.

This clonotype has ten or more counts. The chain employs TRBV7-2 and TRBJ2-1, with D possibly being TRBD2 (6 bases). Between the trimmed V and J ends, which lost 4 bases and 1 base, there was a span of 8 bases. In germline, CDR1 is SGHTA, CDR2 FQGNSA. CDR3 length equals 14 residues. CDR3: CASSSRGSYNEQFF. CDR3 sequence (DNA): TGTGCCAGCAGCTCCCGGGGGTCCTACAATGAGCAGTTCTTC.

This clonotype was seen only a few times. The chain employs TRBV7-4 and TRBJ1-2; D is uncertain. In germline, CDR1 is SGHVT, CDR2 SQSDAQ. This CDR3 comprises 11 residues. The V end was cut by 5 bases, the J end by 5 bases, with 6 bases between. The CDR3 loop reads CASSLVYGYTF. CDR3 nucleotides: TGTGCCAGCAGCCTCGTATATGGCTACACCTTC.

The V and J genes are TRBV5-4 and TRBJ2-2; TRBD1 might be the D (6 bases). The CDR3 loop spans 16 amino acids. Per germline, CDR1 SGHNT and CDR2 YYREEE (reference sequence). Trimming removed 3 bases from V and 1 base from J, with 13 bases in between. The CDR3 loop reads CASSSQTGLNTGELFF. CDR3 DNA: TGTGCCAGCAGCTCACAGACAGGACTGAACACCGGGGAGCTGTTTTTT. The full variable domain, rest sourced from reference TRBV5-4 and TRBJ2-2, is ETGVTQSPTHLIKTRGQQVTLRCSSQSGHNTVSWYQQALGQGPQFIFQYYREEENGRGNFPPRFSGLQFPNYSSELNVNALELDDSALYLCASSSQTGLNTGELFFGEGSRLTVL.

This clonotype was observed a few times. This chain links TRBV9 with TRBJ2-1, with 9 bases fitting TRBD1. J was trimmed by 6 bases and V by 1 base; bases with no gene match: 5. Germline loops: CDR1 SGDLS, CDR2 YYNGEE. The CDR3 runs 15 residues. In nucleotides, the CDR3 is TGTGCCAGCAGCGTAAGGGGACAGGGTGTCAATGAGCAGTTCTTC. It codes for CASSVRGQGVNEQFF. Complete variable domain (other parts from reference TRBV9 and TRBJ2-1): DSGVTQTPKHLITATGQRVTLRCSPRSGDLSVYWYQQSLDQGLQFLIQYYNGEERAKGNILERFSAQQFPDLHSELNLSSLELGDSALYFCASSVRGQGVNEQFFGPGTRLTVL.

The genes are TRBV19 and TRBJ1-6; 8 nucleotides match TRBD1. Per the germline V gene, CDR1 is LNHDA and CDR2 is SQIVND (reference sequence). V lost 4 bases and J lost 7; bases outside the gene matches: 9. This CDR3 has 16 amino acids. This CDR3 is CASSKGWHRGNSPLHF. CDR3 sequence (DNA): TGTGCCAGTAGTAAGGGTTGGCACAGGGGGAATTCACCCCTCCACTTT.

This clonotype turned up a few times. V usage is TRBV7-9 and J usage is TRBJ1-4; a weak D match, TRBD1 (6 bases). CDR1 and CDR2 (germline): SEHNR, FQNEAQ (reference sequence). The CDR3 totals 14 residues. Trimming removed 5 bases at V and 3 bases at J, with 10 bases between. This chain's CDR3 is CASSAGQSNEKLFF. CDR3 in DNA: TGTGCCAGCAGCGCTGGACAGTCTAATGAAAAACTGTTTTTT.